This TCR beta chain is drawn from a study of cytomegalovirus exposure and HLA in healthy donors. Findings and caveats of the study: Reported performance of the classifier showed diagnosis of cytomegalovirus status with high specificity and sensitivity.

The CDR3 is 15 residues long. CDR1 is SNHLY, CDR2 FYNNEI, per germline. V shed 7 bases and J shed 2 bases, with 18 bases lying between them. 60 Vbeta and 13 Jbeta primers were used in PCR. This table comes from immunoSEQ multiplex PCR, and its TCRdb copy is limited to in-frame clones, with some not included. The table shows 80,000 to 100,000 clones, with roughly four fifths occurring only once. This clone was found once. Its antigen is undetermined. This TCR derives from a man aged 35 to 55 in good health and CMV-seronegative. Sequencing used PBMCs. The chain combines TRBV2 with TRBJ2-7; possible D gene TRBD2, 6 bases. CDR3 sequence (DNA): TGTGCCAGCACCGCGGGACTGGATGAAACCTACGAGCAGTACTTC. It translates to CASTAGLDETYEQYF. Filled out from reference TRBV2 and TRBJ2-7, the complete variable domain reads EPEVTQTPSHQVTQMGQEVILRCVPISNHLYFYWYRQILGQKVEFLVSFYNNEISEKSEIFDDQFSVERPDGSNFTLKIRSTKLEDSAMYFCASTAGLDETYEQYFGPGTRLTVT.